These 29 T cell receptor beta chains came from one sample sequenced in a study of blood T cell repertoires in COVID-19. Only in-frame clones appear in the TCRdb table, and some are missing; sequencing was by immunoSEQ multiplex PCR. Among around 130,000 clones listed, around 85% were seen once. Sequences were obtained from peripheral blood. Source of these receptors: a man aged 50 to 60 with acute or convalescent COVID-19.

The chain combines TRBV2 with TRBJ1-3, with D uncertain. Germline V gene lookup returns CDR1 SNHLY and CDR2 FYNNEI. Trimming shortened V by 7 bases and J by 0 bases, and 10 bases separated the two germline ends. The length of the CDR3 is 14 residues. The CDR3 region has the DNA TGTGCCAGCAAATTACAGCCCTCTGGAAACACCATATATTTT. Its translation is CASKLQPSGNTIYF.

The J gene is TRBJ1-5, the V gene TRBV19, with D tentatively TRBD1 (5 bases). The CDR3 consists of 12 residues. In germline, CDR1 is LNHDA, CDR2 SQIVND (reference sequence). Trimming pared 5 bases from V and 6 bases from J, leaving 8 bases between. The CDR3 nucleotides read TGTGCCAGTAGTGACGACAGTCAGCCCCAGCATTTT. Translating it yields CASSDDSQPQHF.

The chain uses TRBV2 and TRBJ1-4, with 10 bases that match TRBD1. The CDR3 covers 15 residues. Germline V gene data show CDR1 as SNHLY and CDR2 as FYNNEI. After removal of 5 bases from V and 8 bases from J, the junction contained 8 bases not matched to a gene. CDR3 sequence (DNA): TGTGCCAGCAGTCCGGACAGGGGGGTTTTGGAAAAACTGTTTTTT. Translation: CASSPDRGVLEKLFF.

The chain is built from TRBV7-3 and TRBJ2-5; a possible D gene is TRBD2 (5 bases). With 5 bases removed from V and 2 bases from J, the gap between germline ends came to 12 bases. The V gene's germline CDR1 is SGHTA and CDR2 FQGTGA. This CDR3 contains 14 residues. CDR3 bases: TGTGCCAGCAGCCCCCGACGGGGTCAAGAGACCCAGTACTTC. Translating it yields CASSPRRGQETQYF. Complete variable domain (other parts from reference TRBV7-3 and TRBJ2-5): GAGVSQTPSNKVTEKGKYVELRCDPISGHTALYWYRQSLGQGPEFLIYFQGTGAADDSGLPNDRFFAVRPEGSVSTLKIQRTERGDSAVYLCASSPRRGQETQYFGPGTRLLVL.

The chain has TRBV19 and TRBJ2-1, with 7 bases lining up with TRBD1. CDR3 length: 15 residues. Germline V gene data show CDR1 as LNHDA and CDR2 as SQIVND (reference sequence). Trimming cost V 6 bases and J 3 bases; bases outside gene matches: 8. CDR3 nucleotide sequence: TGTGCCAGTAGCCTGGTGGGGACAGTCTACAATGAGCAGTTCTTC. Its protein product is CASSLVGTVYNEQFF.

The CDR3 region is CASSSRSPRDRVSGYTF. The CDR3, as DNA: TGTGCCAGCAGCTCCCGCAGCCCCCGGGACAGGGTCTCTGGCTACACCTTC. V gene TRBV13 combines with J gene TRBJ1-2; TRBD1 agrees at 9 bases. V lost 4 bases, J lost 7 bases, and 16 bases stayed unmatched. There are 17 residues in the CDR3. The germline V gene encodes CDR1 PRHDT and CDR2 FYEKMQ (reference sequence).

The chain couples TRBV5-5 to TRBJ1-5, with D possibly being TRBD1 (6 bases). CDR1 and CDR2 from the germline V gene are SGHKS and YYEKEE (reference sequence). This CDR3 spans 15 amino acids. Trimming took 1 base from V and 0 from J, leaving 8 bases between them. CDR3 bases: TGTGCCAGCAGCTTGACAGGGTATAGCAATCAGCCCCAGCATTTT. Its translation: CASSLTGYSNQPQHF.

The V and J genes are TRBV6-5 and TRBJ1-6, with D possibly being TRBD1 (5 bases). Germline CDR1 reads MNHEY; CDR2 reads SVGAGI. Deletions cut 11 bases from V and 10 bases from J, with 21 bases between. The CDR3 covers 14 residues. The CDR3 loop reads CAVRTVGLGSPLHF. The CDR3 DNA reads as TGTGCCGTTAGGACCGTGGGGCTCGGCTCACCCCTCCACTTT.

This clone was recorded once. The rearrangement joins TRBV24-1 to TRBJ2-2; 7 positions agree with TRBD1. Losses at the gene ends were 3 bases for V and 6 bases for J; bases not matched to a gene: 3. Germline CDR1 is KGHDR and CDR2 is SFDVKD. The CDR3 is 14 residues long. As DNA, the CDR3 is TGTGCCACCAGTGATCTGACAGGGTCCGGGGAGCTGTTTTTT. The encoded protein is CATSDLTGSGELFF.

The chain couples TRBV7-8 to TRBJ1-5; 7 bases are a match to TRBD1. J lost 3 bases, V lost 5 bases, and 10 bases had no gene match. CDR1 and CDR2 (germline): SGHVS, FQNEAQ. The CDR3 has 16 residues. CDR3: CASSPSQGGYNQPQHF. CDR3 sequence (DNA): TGTGCCAGCAGCCCTTCGCAGGGGGGATACAATCAGCCCCAGCATTTT.

The CDR3 here is CASSYRGQGGAGELFF. The CDR3 coding sequence is TGCGCCAGCAGTTACCGTGGGCAGGGAGGCGCCGGGGAGCTGTTTTTT. The V call is TRBV23-1, the J call TRBJ2-2; a possible D gene is TRBD2 (6 bases). TRBV23-1 is an ORF, with its function uncertain. The CDR3 length is 16 residues. V was pared by 5 bases and J by 6 bases, with 19 bases between.

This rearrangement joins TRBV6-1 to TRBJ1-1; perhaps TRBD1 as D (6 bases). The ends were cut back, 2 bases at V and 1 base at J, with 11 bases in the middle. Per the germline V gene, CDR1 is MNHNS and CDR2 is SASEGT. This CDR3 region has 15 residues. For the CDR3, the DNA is TGTGCCAGCAGTGAATTAGACAGGCGGAACACTGAAGCTTTCTTT. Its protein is CASSELDRRNTEAFF.

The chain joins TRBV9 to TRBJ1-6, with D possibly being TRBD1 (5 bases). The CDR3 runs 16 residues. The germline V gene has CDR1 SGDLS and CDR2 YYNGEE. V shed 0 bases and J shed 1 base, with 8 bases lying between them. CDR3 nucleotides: TGTGCCAGCAGCGTAGGGGGGGAATCCTATAATTCACCCCTCCACTTT. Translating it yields CASSVGGESYNSPLHF.

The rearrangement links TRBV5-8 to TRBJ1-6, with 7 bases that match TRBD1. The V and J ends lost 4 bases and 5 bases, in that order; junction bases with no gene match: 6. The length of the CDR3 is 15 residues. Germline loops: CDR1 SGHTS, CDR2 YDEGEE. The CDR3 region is CASSPWDSDNSPLHF. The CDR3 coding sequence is TGTGCCAGCAGCCCATGGGACAGTGATAATTCACCCCTCCACTTT.

Written as DNA, the CDR3 is TGCGCCAGCAGCCACCTAGGGGGATACACTGAAGCTTTCTTT. Its protein is CASSHLGGYTEAFF. The J gene is TRBJ1-1, the V gene TRBV4-1; perhaps TRBD1 as D (6 bases). This CDR3 region has 14 residues. The germline V and J ends were trimmed by 3 bases and 3 bases, with 11 bases remaining between them. The germline V gene encodes CDR1 MGHRA and CDR2 YSYEKL.

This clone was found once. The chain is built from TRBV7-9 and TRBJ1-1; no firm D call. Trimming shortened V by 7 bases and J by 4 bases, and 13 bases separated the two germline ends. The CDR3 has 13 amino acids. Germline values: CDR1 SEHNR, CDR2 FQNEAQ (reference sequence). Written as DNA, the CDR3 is TGTGCCAGCATCGAACGTGAGGGCACTGAAGCTTTCTTT. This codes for CASIEREGTEAFF.

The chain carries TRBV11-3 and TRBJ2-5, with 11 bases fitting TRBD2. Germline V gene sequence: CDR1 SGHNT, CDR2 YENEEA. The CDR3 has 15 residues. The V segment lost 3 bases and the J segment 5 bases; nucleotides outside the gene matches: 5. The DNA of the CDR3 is TGTGCCAGCAGCTTCATGACTAGCGGGACGGAGACCCAGTACTTC. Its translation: CASSFMTSGTETQYF.

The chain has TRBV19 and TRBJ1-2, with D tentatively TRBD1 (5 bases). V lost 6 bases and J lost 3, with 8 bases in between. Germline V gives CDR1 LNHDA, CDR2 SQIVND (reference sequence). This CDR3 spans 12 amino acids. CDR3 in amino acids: CASSDRDYGYTF. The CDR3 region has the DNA TGTGCCAGTAGCGACAGAGACTATGGCTACACCTTC.

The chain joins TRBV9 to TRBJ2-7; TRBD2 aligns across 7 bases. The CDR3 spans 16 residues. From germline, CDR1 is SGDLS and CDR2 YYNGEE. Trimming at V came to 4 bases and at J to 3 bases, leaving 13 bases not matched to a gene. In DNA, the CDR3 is TGTGCCAGCAGCCCCGATGGTGGGGGGGTAGGCTACGAGCAGTACTTC. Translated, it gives CASSPDGGGVGYEQYF.

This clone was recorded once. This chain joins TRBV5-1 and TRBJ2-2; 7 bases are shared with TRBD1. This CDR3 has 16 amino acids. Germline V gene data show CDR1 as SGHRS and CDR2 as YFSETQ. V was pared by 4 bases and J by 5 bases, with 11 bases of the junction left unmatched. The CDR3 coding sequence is TGCGCCAGCAGCCCCTCCGGGACAGCGCTAACCGGGGAGCTGTTTTTT. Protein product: CASSPSGTALTGELFF.

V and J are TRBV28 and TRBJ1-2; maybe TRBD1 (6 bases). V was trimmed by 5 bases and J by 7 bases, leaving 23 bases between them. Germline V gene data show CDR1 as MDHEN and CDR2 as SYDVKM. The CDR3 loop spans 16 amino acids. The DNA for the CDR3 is TGTGCCAGCAGTCCCACCTTACAGGGTTCCTTTTCTGGCTACACCTTC. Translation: CASSPTLQGSFSGYTF.

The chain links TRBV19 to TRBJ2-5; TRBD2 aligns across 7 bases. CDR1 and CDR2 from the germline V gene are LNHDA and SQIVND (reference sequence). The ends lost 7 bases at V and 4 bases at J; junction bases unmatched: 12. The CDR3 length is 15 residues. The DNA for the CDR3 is TGTGCCAGTATGATAAGCGGGATGGATGGAGAGACCCAGTACTTC. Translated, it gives CASMISGMDGETQYF. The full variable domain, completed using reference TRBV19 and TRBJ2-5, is DGGITQSPKYLFRKEGQNVTLSCEQNLNHDAMYWYRQDPGQGLRLIYYSQIVNDFQKGDIAEGYSVSREKKESFPLTVTSAQKNPTAFYLCASMISGMDGETQYFGPGTRLLVL.

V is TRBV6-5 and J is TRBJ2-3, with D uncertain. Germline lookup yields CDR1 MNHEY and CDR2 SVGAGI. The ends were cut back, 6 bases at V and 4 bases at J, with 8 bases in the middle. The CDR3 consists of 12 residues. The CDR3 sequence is CASRALSDTQYF. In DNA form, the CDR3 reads TGTGCCAGCAGGGCCCTTTCAGATACGCAGTATTTT.

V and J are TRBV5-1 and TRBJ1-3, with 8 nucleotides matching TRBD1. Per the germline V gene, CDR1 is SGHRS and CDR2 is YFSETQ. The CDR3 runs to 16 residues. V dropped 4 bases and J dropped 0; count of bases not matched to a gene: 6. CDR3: CASSPRQGSSGNTIYF. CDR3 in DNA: TGCGCCAGCAGCCCAAGACAGGGGAGCTCTGGAAACACCATATATTTT.

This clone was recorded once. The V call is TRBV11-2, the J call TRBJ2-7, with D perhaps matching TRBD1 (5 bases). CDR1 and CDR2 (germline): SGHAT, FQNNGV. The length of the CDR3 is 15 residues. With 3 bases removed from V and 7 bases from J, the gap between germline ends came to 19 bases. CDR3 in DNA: TGTGCCAGCAGCTTTTCGCACAGGTCTTTGGGAGAGCAGTACTTC. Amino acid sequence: CASSFSHRSLGEQYF.

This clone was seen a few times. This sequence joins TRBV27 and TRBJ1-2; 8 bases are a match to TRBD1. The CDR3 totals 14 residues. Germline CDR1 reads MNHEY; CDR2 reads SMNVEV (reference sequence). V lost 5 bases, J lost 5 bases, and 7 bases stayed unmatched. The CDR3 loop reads CASSPRTGPYGYTF. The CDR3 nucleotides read TGTGCCAGCAGTCCACGGACAGGGCCTTATGGCTACACCTTC.

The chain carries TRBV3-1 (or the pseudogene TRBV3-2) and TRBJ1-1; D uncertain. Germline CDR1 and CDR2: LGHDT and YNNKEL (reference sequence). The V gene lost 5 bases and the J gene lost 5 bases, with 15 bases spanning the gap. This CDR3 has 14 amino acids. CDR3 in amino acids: CASSTSFRGTEAFF. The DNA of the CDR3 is TGTGCCAGCAGCACGTCTTTTCGCGGGACTGAAGCTTTCTTT.

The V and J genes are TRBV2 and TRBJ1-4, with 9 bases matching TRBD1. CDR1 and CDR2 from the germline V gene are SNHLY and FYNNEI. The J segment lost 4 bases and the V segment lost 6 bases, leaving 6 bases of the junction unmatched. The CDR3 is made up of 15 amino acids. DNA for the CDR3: TGTGCCAGCAGGCCGACAGGGGGGCTTAATGAAAAACTGTTTTTT. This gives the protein CASRPTGGLNEKLFF.

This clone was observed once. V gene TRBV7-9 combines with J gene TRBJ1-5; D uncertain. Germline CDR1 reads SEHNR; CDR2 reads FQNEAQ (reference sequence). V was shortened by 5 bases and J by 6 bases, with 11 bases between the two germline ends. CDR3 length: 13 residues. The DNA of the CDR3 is TGTGCCAGCAGCCGTTTTGAGGCTCAGCCCCAGCATTTT. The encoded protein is CASSRFEAQPQHF. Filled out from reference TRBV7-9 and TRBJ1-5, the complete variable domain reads DTGVSQNPRHKITKRGQNVTFRCDPISEHNRLYWYRQTLGQGPEFLTYFQNEAQLEKSRLLSDRFSAERPKGSFSTLEIQRTEQGDSAMYLCASSRFEAQPQHFGDGTRLSIL.